The entry that follows covers one T cell receptor beta chain sequence. The data were taken from a study of blood T cell repertoires in COVID-19. TCRdb's copy holds only in-frame clones and misses some; the assay was immunoSEQ multiplex PCR. The sample yields approximately 120,000 clones, roughly four fifths seen once. V dropped 4 bases and J dropped 2; count of bases not matched to a gene: 8. Germline V gives CDR1 SGHVS, CDR2 FNYEAQ. The CDR3 covers 15 residues. The chain carries TRBV7-6 and TRBJ2-7; 7 nucleotides line up with TRBD2. The receptor was isolated from a man between 25 and 39 years old with COVID-19, enrolled during active disease. The source material was peripheral blood. The DNA of the CDR3 is TGTGCCAGCAGCTCTGCGGGGGTAGGAACCTACGAGCAGTACTTC. This codes for CASSSAGVGTYEQYF.